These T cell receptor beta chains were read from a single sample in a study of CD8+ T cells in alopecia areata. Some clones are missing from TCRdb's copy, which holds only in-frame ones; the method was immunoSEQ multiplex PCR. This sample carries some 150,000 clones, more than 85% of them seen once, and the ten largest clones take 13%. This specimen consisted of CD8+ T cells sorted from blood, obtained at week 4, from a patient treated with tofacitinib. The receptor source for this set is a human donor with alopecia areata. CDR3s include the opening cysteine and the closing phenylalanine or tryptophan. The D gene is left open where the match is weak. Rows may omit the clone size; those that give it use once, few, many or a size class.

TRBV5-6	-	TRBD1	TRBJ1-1	CASSWEGRGLWTEAFF	TGTGCCAGCAGCTGGGAGGGCAGGGGGCTTTGGACTGAAGCTTTCTTT
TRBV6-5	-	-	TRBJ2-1	CASSSDDSYNEQFF	TGTGCCAGCAGTTCCGACGACAGTTACAATGAGCAGTTCTTC
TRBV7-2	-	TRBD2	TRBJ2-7	CASSLPGLGYEQYF	TGTGCCAGCAGTCTACCGGGACTAGGCTACGAGCAGTACTTC
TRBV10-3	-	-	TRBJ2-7	CAISEGTDEQYF	TGTGCCATCAGTGAGGGAACAGACGAGCAGTACTTC
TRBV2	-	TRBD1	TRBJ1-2	CASIPGQATAGYTF	TGTGCCAGCATCCCGGGACAGGCCACGGCTGGCTACACCTTC
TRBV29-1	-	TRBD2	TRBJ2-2	CSVERAGGMPGELFF	TGCAGCGTTGAGCGGGCGGGGGGGATGCCCGGGGAGCTGTTTTTT
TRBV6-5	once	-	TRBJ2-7	CASREGSERMDEQYF	TGTGCCAGCAGAGAGGGCTCGGAAAGGATGGACGAGCAGTACTTC
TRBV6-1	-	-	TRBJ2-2	CASLFPGELFF	TGTGCCAGCCTCTTCCCCGGGGAGCTGTTTTTT
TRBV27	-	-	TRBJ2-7	CASSLTSSYEQYF	TGTGCCAGCAGCCTGACGTCCTCCTACGAGCAGTACTTC
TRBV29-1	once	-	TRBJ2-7	CSVCTGESYEQYF	TGCAGCGTTTGTACGGGAGAGTCCTACGAGCAGTACTTC
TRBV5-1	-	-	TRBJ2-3	CASSLVVGTDTQYF	TGCGCCAGCAGCTTGGTGGTCGGCACAGATACGCAGTATTTT
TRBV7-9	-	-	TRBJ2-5	CASRLSETQYF	TGTGCCAGCAGGTTATCTGAGACCCAGTACTTC
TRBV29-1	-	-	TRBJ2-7	CSVGTTASYEQYF	TGCAGCGTTGGGACAACGGCCTCCTACGAGCAGTACTTC
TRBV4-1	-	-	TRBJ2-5	CASSHAEDKMTQYF	TGCGCCAGCAGCCACGCTGAGGATAAGATGACCCAGTACTTC
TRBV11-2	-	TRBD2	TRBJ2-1	CASSLDGPSGRALGFF	TGTGCCAGCAGCTTAGATGGCCCTAGCGGGAGGGCCTTGGGGTTCTTC
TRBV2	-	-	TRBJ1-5	CASSEMTGGNQPQHF	TGTGCCAGCAGTGAGATGACAGGAGGGAATCAGCCCCAGCATTTT
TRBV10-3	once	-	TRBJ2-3	CAISRRGATDTQYF	TGTGCCATCAGTAGACGAGGGGCCACAGATACGCAGTATTTT
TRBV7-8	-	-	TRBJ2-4	CASGEVDSWKQYF	TGTGCCAGCGGGGAGGTGGACAGCTGGAAACAGTACTTC
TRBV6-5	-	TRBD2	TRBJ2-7	CASSYGGGPLNEQYF	TGTGCCAGCAGTTACGGGGGAGGGCCTTTGAACGAGCAGTACTTC
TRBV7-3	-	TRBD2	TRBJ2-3	CASSLAVAGGPEDTQYF	TGTGCCAGCAGCTTAGCGGTAGCGGGAGGGCCAGAGGATACGCAGTATTTT
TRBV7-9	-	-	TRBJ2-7	CASSSPMGEDEQYF	TGTGCCAGCAGCTCCCCCATGGGGGAAGACGAGCAGTACTTC
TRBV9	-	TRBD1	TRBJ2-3	CASSAGGQGLADTQYF	TGTGCCAGCAGCGCTGGGGGACAGGGGTTAGCAGATACGCAGTATTTT